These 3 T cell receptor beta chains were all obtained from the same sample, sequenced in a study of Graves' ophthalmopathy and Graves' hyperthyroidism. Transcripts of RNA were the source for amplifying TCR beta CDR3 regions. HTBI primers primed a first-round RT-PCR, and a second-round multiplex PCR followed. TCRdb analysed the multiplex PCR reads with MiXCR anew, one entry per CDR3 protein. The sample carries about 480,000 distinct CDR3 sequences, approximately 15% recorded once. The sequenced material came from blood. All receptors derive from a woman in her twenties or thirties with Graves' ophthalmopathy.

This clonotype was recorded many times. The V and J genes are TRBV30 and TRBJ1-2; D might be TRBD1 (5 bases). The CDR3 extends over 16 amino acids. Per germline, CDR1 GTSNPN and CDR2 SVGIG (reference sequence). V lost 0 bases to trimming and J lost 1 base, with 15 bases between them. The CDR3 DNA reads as TGTGCCTGGAGTGTACTGGCAACAGGCCGTAACTATGGCTACACCTTC. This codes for CAWSVLATGRNYGYTF.

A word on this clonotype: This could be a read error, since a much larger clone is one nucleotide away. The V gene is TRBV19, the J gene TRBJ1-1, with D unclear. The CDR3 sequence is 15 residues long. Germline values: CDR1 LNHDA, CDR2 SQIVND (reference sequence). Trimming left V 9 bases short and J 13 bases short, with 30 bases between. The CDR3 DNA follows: TGTGCCAGCAGTCCTCCACCGGCACATGGTGAAAAGGATTTCTTT. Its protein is CASSPPPAHGEKDFF.

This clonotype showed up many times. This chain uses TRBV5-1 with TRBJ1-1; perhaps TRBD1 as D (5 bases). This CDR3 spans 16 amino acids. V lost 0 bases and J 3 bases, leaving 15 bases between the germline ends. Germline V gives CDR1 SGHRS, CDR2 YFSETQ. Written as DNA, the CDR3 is TGCGCCAGCAGCTTGGCCGGGGGTACTATGCACACTGAAGCTTTCTTT. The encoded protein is CASSLAGGTMHTEAFF.